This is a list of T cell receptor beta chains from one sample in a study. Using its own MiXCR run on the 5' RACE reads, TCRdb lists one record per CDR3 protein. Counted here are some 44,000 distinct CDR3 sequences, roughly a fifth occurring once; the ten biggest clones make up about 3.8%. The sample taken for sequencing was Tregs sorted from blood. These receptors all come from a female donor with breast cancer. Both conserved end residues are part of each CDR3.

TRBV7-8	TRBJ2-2	CASTRIGELFF
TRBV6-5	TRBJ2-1	CASRGLAENSYNEQFF
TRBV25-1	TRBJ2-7	CASSETGLGSYEQYF
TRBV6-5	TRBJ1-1	CASSSDRVWNTEAFF
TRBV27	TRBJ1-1	CASSLSGGIITEAFF
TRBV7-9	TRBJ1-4	CASSRGQEGEKLFF
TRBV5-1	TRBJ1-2	CASSRQAELRGWYGYTF
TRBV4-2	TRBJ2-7	CASSQSYTGVSYEQYF
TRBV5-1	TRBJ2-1	CASSSGGIEEQFF
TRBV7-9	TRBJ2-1	CARSISGRAFRNEQFF
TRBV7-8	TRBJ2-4	CASSTKGRMAGLIKNIQYF
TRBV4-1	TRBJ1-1	CASSRTEGSSTEALF
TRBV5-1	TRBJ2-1	CASSPGNEQFF
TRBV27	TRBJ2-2	CASSLIGSGRAHTGELFF
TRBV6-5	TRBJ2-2	CASTSPVGELFF
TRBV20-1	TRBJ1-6	CSTRHSYNSPLHF
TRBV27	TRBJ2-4	CASSSSTGTDIQYF
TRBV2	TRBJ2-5	CASRFRGLETQYF
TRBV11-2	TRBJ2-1	CASSLGGPSSYNEQFF
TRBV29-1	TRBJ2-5	CSVGGSNQETQYF
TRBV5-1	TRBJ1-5	CASSFGADNQPQHF
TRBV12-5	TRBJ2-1	CASAGLEQFF
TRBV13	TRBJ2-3	CASITSGRAGDTQYF
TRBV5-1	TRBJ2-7	CASSLSRGDYEQYF
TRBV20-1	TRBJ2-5	CSARDTGGKETQYF
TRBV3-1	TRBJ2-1	CASSQRGSYNEQFF
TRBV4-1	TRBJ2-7	CASSPYAGERNEQYF
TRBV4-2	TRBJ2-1	CASSQRSRASKQFF
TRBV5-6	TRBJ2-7	CASSLKAGWEQYF
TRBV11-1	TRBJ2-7	CASSHRGLAGSYEQYF
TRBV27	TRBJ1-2	CASSLSAGGSGYTF
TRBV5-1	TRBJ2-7	CASSLDRGISYEQYF
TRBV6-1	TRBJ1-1	CASSDLSMNTEAFF
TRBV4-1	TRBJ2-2	CASSQSGNTGELFF
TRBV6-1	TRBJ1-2	CASRGQGKDHNYGYTF
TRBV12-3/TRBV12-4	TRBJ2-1	CASSLNPYNEQFF
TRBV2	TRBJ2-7	CASNPRTSSYEQYF